One sample yielded the 32 T cell receptor beta chains listed below, sequenced in a study of T cell responses to AZD1222 COVID-19 vaccine (dated by TCRdb to the early 2020s). Library construction relied on the immunoSEQ multiplex PCR assay. TCRdb took over this immuneACCESS table, retaining in-frame rearrangements with V and J assigned. Such tables are incomplete; in checked studies, under half of the missing clones stem from an unresolved V gene, and the remainder is unexplained. Here the sample has hundreds of thousands of clones; about 92% occur a single time. The leading ten clones occupy about 1% of the sample. Taken with the paper, the label for time point translates to: baseline before first vaccination. The meaning of the sample's treatment or condition label: meningococcal conjugate vaccine given as trial control. The sample in question was peripheral blood, obtained on day 0 of MenACWY control vaccination. These TCRs come from an adult in good health.

The CDR3: CASSSGQGNNQPQHF. The CDR3 DNA sequence: TGTGCCAGCAGTTCCGGACAGGGAAACAATCAGCCCCAGCATTTT. The chain carries TRBV28 and TRBJ1-5, with 8 positions matching TRBD1. The V gene end was trimmed by 4 bases and the J gene end by 3 bases; junction bases not matched to a gene: 5. The germline gives CDR1 MDHEN, CDR2 SYDVKM. The CDR3 extends over 15 amino acids.

The V call is TRBV7-8, the J call TRBJ1-2; 9 bases align to TRBD1. CDR3 size: 15 residues. Looked up from germline, CDR1 is SGHVS and CDR2 is FQNEAQ. The J segment lost 3 bases and the V segment lost 4 bases, leaving 6 bases of the junction unmatched. In DNA, the CDR3 is TGTGCCAGCAGCTCAAGGACAGGGGATGACTATGGCTACACCTTC. Residues: CASSSRTGDDYGYTF.

The chain carries TRBV4-1 and TRBJ2-7; 10 bases are a match to TRBD2. This CDR3 region has 15 residues. CDR1 and CDR2 from the germline V gene are MGHRA and YSYEKL. V lost 2 bases to trimming and J lost 3 bases; unmatched junction nucleotides: 4. The CDR3 loop is CASSQYSGGGYEQYF. For the CDR3, the DNA is TGCGCCAGCAGCCAATACAGCGGGGGGGGCTACGAGCAGTACTTC.

This clone was found once. This chain uses TRBV19 with TRBJ2-1; 13 bases are shared with TRBD2. Germline CDR1 LNHDA, CDR2 SQIVND (reference sequence). V was clipped by 4 bases and J by 8 bases; unmatched bases: 5. The CDR3 loop spans 15 amino acids. CDR3 in DNA: TGTGCCAGTAGTACGATACTAGCGGGGGGGGATGAGCAGTTCTTC. It is translated as CASSTILAGGDEQFF.

The rearrangement joins TRBV20-1 to TRBJ1-1; D is unresolved. The CDR3 is 11 residues long. Trimming removed 6 bases from V and 1 base from J, with 6 bases in between. The germline gives CDR1 DFQATT, CDR2 SNEGSKA (reference sequence). This chain's CDR3 is CSAGPNTEAFF. Written as DNA, the CDR3 is TGCAGTGCGGGCCCGAACACTGAAGCTTTCTTT.

A single count supports this clone. The chain carries TRBV6-1 and TRBJ1-1; D gene ambiguous. With 2 bases removed from V and 11 bases from J, the gap between germline ends came to 15 bases. The CDR3 totals 13 residues. In germline, CDR1 is MNHNS, CDR2 SASEGT. CDR3 protein: CASSEPGTWVAFF. CDR3 sequence (DNA): TGTGCCAGCAGTGAACCCGGAACCTGGGTTGCTTTCTTT.

The sample holds a few counts of this clone. The J gene is TRBJ1-6, the V gene TRBV6-4; weak D call: TRBD1 (5 bases). This CDR3 has 13 residues. Germline V lookup: CDR1 MRHNA, CDR2 SNTAGT. Trimming cost V 3 bases and J 7 bases, with 7 bases left between them. The CDR3 DNA reads TGTGCCAGCAGTGAGAAGGGGAATTCACCCCTCCACTTT. Translation: CASSEKGNSPLHF.

This chain links TRBV6-4 with TRBJ2-7; D gene unclear. The V gene lost 10 bases and the J gene lost 5 bases, with 21 bases spanning the gap. This CDR3 spans 14 amino acids. Looked up from germline, CDR1 is MRHNA and CDR2 is SNTAGT. The CDR3 loop is CATSPPTGCNEQYF. DNA for the CDR3: TGTGCCACCTCCCCTCCCACGGGCTGTAACGAGCAGTACTTC.

CDR3 sequence reads: CASSFSLISGVDTEAFF. The CDR3 DNA reads TGTGCCAGCAGCTTTTCGTTAATCAGCGGGGTTGACACTGAAGCTTTCTTT. The genes are TRBV5-5 and TRBJ1-1; unclear D gene. Germline V gives CDR1 SGHKS, CDR2 YYEKEE (reference sequence). Trimming left V 2 bases short and J 3 bases short, with 20 bases between. The CDR3 covers 17 residues. The entire variable domain, with the rest obtained from reference TRBV5-5 and TRBJ1-1, is as follows: DAGVTQSPTHLIKTRGQQVTLRCSPISGHKSVSWYQQVLGQGPQFIFQYYEKEERGRGNFPDRFSARQFPNYSSELNVNALLLGDSALYLCASSFSLISGVDTEAFFGQGTRLTVV.

The rearrangement uses TRBV6-5 and TRBJ2-1; 8 nucleotides line up with TRBD2. Losses at the gene ends were 6 bases for V and 13 bases for J; bases not matched to a gene: 11. Germline CDR1 and CDR2: MNHEY and SVGAGI. The CDR3 runs 13 residues. CDR3 loop: CASSDRGGLVQFF. Written as DNA, the CDR3 is TGTGCCAGCAGCGATCGGGGGGGCTTGGTTCAGTTCTTC.

J is TRBJ2-1 and V is TRBV11-3, with 12 bases that match TRBD2. J lost 2 bases, V lost 4 bases, and 0 bases had no gene match. CDR3 length equals 15 residues. CDR1 and CDR2 (germline): SGHNT, YENEEA. The CDR3 nucleotides read TGTGCCAGCAGCTCTAGCGGGGGGGCCTACAATGAGCAGTTCTTC. This sequence encodes CASSSSGGAYNEQFF.

The chain recombines TRBV19 with TRBJ2-2, with a tentative D call TRBD2 (5 bases). Germline V gives CDR1 LNHDA, CDR2 SQIVND (reference sequence). This CDR3 has 14 amino acids. Trimming shortened V by 1 base and J by 7 bases, and 10 bases separated the two germline ends. The CDR3, as DNA: TGTGCCAGTAGTATAGCCTCGGGAAGCGGGGAGCTGTTTTTT. Protein product: CASSIASGSGELFF.

This clone was observed a single time. The chain couples TRBV18 to TRBJ1-2, with TRBD1 as a possible D gene (5 bases). CDR1 is KGHSH and CDR2 is LQKENI in the germline V gene. The CDR3 extends over 15 amino acids. V dropped 3 bases and J dropped 0 bases, with 11 bases sitting between them. CDR3: CASSPAGTANYGYTF. Written as DNA, the CDR3 is TGTGCCAGCTCACCGGCCGGGACGGCTAACTATGGCTACACCTTC.

V is TRBV18 and J is TRBJ2-2; the D is unclear. Trimming took off 6 bases at V and 7 bases at J, with 12 bases between the two ends. Germline V CDR1 and CDR2: KGHSH, LQKENI. The CDR3 is 13 residues long. The CDR3 loop reads CASSPSRSGELFF. The CDR3 region has the DNA TGTGCCAGCTCTCCCTCGCGTAGCGGGGAGCTGTTTTTT. The entire variable domain, with the rest obtained from reference TRBV18 and TRBJ2-2, is as follows: NAGVMQNPRHLVRRRGQEARLRCSPMKGHSHVYWYRQLPEEGLKFMVYLQKENIIDESGMPKERFSAEFPKEGPSILRIQQVVRGDSAAYFCASSPSRSGELFFGEGSRLTVL.

The chain combines TRBV12-3 or TRBV12-4 with TRBJ2-1; weak D call: TRBD1 (5 bases). The CDR3 contains 11 residues. V shed 5 bases and J shed 7 bases, with 6 bases lying between them. CDR3 coding DNA: TGTGCCAGCAGTAAGGGGAATGAGCAGTTCTTC. This gives the protein CASSKGNEQFF.

The rearrangement links TRBV4-1 to TRBJ1-2; maybe TRBD1 (5 bases). V lost 1 base and J 1 base, leaving 13 bases between the germline ends. The germline CDR1 and CDR2 sequences are MGHRA and YSYEKL. This CDR3 has 16 amino acids. The CDR3 DNA reads TGCGCCAGCAGCCAAGGGGGACTGGTCGATAACTATGGCTACACCTTC. This codes for CASSQGGLVDNYGYTF.

V gene TRBV28 combines with J gene TRBJ1-4; D is unclear. CDR1 is MDHEN, CDR2 SYDVKM, per germline. Trimming left V 4 bases short and J 6 bases short, with 15 bases between. The CDR3 length is 15 residues. The CDR3 DNA sequence: TGTGCCAGCAGTTCCCTCGGGATGCGGGATGAAAAACTGTTTTTT. The encoded protein is CASSSLGMRDEKLFF.

The chain carries TRBV4-1 and TRBJ1-2, with D hard to call. Per the germline V gene, CDR1 is MGHRA and CDR2 is YSYEKL. The CDR3 totals 14 residues. Trimming left V 1 base short and J 0 bases short, with 6 bases between. CDR3 bases: TGCGCCAGCAGCCAAGCGGCAGCTAACTATGGCTACACCTTC. Translating it yields CASSQAAANYGYTF.

V and J are TRBV30 and TRBJ1-1; D gene unclear. Trimming cost V 4 bases and J 5 bases, with 8 bases left between them. Germline CDR1 and CDR2: GTSNPN and SVGIG (reference sequence). The CDR3 is 11 amino acids. The CDR3 bases are TGTGCCTGGATCAGAGAGACTGAAGCTTTCTTT. Amino acid sequence: CAWIRETEAFF.

The rearrangement uses TRBV30 and TRBJ1-2; the D gene is possibly TRBD1 (6 bases). This CDR3 is 13 amino acids long. Germline V gives CDR1 GTSNPN, CDR2 SVGIG (reference sequence). Trimming removed 0 bases at V and 4 bases at J, with 9 bases between. For the CDR3, the DNA is TGTGCCTGGAGTGTCGACAGGCTCTATGGCTACACCTTC. Translating gives CAWSVDRLYGYTF.

The V and J genes are TRBV19 and TRBJ1-5, with D unresolved. Trimming pared 2 bases from V and 9 bases from J, leaving 11 bases between. This CDR3 spans 13 amino acids. CDR1 LNHDA and CDR2 SQIVND come from the germline V gene (reference sequence). The CDR3: CASSISVWGPQHF. CDR3 coding DNA: TGTGCCAGTAGTATATCGGTCTGGGGGCCCCAGCATTTT. Supplemented by reference TRBV19 and TRBJ1-5, the full variable domain reads DGGITQSPKYLFRKEGQNVTLSCEQNLNHDAMYWYRQDPGQGLRLIYYSQIVNDFQKGDIAEGYSVSREKKESFPLTVTSAQKNPTAFYLCASSISVWGPQHFGDGTRLSIL.

The V gene is TRBV3-1 (or the pseudogene TRBV3-2), the J gene TRBJ2-1, with a possible D match to TRBD2 (7 bases). The CDR3 consists of 17 residues. Looked up from germline, CDR1 is LGHDT and CDR2 is YNNKEL (reference sequence). V was cut by 0 bases and J by 5 bases, with 17 bases left in between. This chain's CDR3 is CASSQDVPRGPDNEQFF. The CDR3 DNA is TGTGCCAGCAGCCAAGACGTTCCGCGGGGGCCCGACAATGAGCAGTTCTTC.

The chain couples TRBV3-1 (or the pseudogene TRBV3-2) to TRBJ1-4; D call uncertain. Deletions cut 1 base from V and 7 bases from J, with 13 bases between. This CDR3 is built from 15 residues. Germline V CDR1 and CDR2: LGHDT, YNNKEL (reference sequence). CDR3 coding DNA: TGTGCCAGCAGCCAAGGAGGCGGGAAGGGTGAAAAACTGTTTTTT. Its protein product is CASSQGGGKGEKLFF.

The chain joins TRBV6-2 or TRBV6-3 to TRBJ1-5, with D perhaps TRBD1 (5 bases). The V and J ends lost 5 bases and 3 bases respectively, with 14 bases between them. The length of the CDR3 is 15 residues. Germline-derived CDR1 and CDR2 are MNHEY and SVGEGT. This CDR3 reads CASSPSRGTNQPQHF. The CDR3 DNA is TGTGCCAGCAGTCCCAGTCGGGGGACCAATCAGCCCCAGCATTTT.

This clone was seen more than once but under ten times. The chain has TRBV18 and TRBJ1-5; 8 bases agree with TRBD1. Germline lookup yields CDR1 KGHSH and CDR2 LQKENI. The V and J ends lost 0 bases and 7 bases, in that order; junction bases with no gene match: 5. CDR3 size: 15 residues. This CDR3 reads CASSPPGRGRQPQHF. CDR3 nucleotide sequence: TGTGCCAGCTCACCACCGGGCAGGGGGCGGCAGCCCCAGCATTTT.

The chain has TRBV6-5 and TRBJ2-1; maybe TRBD1 (5 bases). Germline values: CDR1 MNHEY, CDR2 SVGAGI. Deletions cut 8 bases from V and 3 bases from J, with 11 bases between. There are 13 residues in the CDR3. The CDR3 DNA sequence: TGTGCCAGCGGGGCAGGTTTCTACAATGAGCAGTTCTTC. Amino acid sequence: CASGAGFYNEQFF.

V gene TRBV5-1 combines with J gene TRBJ2-3; 12 bases line up with TRBD2. This CDR3 region has 18 residues. V shed 4 bases and J 2 bases; nucleotides not matched to a gene: 11. Germline V gene sequence: CDR1 SGHRS, CDR2 YFSETQ. In DNA, the CDR3 is TGCGCCAGCAGCAAATCCGGACTAGCGGGAACCTTCACAGATACGCAGTATTTT. Amino acids: CASSKSGLAGTFTDTQYF.

This chain uses TRBV6-2 or TRBV6-3 with TRBJ2-2; D is possibly TRBD2 (5 bases). This CDR3 spans 16 amino acids. V was cut by 2 bases and J by 0 bases, with 10 bases left in between. From germline, CDR1 is MNHEY and CDR2 SVGEGT. CDR3 DNA: TGTGCCAGCAGTTACAGGCGGGCGGCGAACACCGGGGAGCTGTTTTTT. It specifies CASSYRRAANTGELFF.

This chain links TRBV18 with TRBJ2-7, with D possibly being TRBD1 (6 bases). Germline V gene lookup returns CDR1 KGHSH and CDR2 LQKENI. Trimming cost V 3 bases and J 3 bases, with 15 bases left between them. The CDR3 length is 15 residues. In DNA form, the CDR3 reads TGTGCCAGCTCACCGAGACAGGTGAACGGCTACGAGCAGTACTTC. It yields the protein CASSPRQVNGYEQYF.

This chain uses TRBV6-8 with TRBJ2-2; 11 bases agree with TRBD1. Losses at the gene ends were 11 bases for V and 3 bases for J; bases not matched to a gene: 8. The germline V gene encodes CDR1 MNHGY and CDR2 SAAAGT. CDR3 length: 15 amino acids. This chain's CDR3 is CAETVGQGDTGELFF. The CDR3 DNA reads TGTGCCGAAACCGTGGGACAGGGGGACACCGGGGAGCTGTTTTTT.

The rearrangement joins TRBV18 to TRBJ2-7; TRBD1 might be the D (5 bases). CDR1 and CDR2 from the germline V gene are KGHSH and LQKENI. CDR3 length: 15 amino acids. V was cut by 3 bases and J by 0 bases, with 12 bases left in between. CDR3 residues: CASSPSAGNSYEQYF. CDR3 in DNA: TGTGCCAGCTCACCTTCGGCAGGGAACTCCTACGAGCAGTACTTC.

The chain couples TRBV6-5 to TRBJ2-1, with 7 bases fitting TRBD2. The germline V gene encodes CDR1 MNHEY and CDR2 SVGAGI. This CDR3 spans 13 amino acids. V lost 2 bases and J lost 7; bases outside the gene matches: 2. CDR3 DNA sequence: TGTGCCAGCAGTTACGGAGCGGGGAATGAGCAGTTCTTC. Protein sequence: CASSYGAGNEQFF.